This T cell receptor (beta chain) was recorded in a study of T cell changes during pregnancy in multiple sclerosis. Clones were sequenced by immunoSEQ multiplex PCR, and TCRdb holds only the in-frame ones, with some missing. The table includes 55,000 to 70,000 clones, 90% detected once. V was pared by 3 bases and J by 3 bases, with 15 bases between. Looked up from germline, CDR1 is MDHEN and CDR2 is SYDVKM. This CDR3 is 16 amino acids long. V is TRBV28 and J is TRBJ2-1; D remains ambiguous. The receptor was isolated from a female donor in good health, enrolled as a control in a pregnancy study. The sample consisted of peripheral blood, taken in the first trimester of pregnancy. CDR3 in amino acids: CASSLWSALDYNEQFF. Here the CDR3 DNA reads TGTGCCAGCAGTTTGTGGAGCGCGTTAGACTACAATGAGCAGTTCTTC.